The clone carrying this T cell receptor beta chain was picked up a small number of times. Its antigen is unidentified. This entry belongs to a study of naive and memory T cell subsets. Study-level findings and limits: A few larger clonotypes appeared in naive repertoires, especially CD8, possibly memory cells re-expressing CD45RA. Over 95% of naive TCR sequences appeared only once after error correction, unlike memory subsets.

This CDR3 is 15 amino acids long. Germline V gene data show CDR1 as MNHEY and CDR2 as SVGEGT. The V gene end was trimmed by 2 bases and the J gene end by 4 bases; junction bases not matched to a gene: 4. An equimolar mix of two oligonucleotides served as the beta constant-region primer for TRBC1 and TRBC2. The ligated cDNA underwent four PCR rounds using SP2 and nested alpha and beta constant-region primers. A 12-nucleotide UMI and the SP2 primer were added to the cDNA 3' end by oligonucleotide ligation. MiXCR was run by TCRdb on the UMI-ligation and nested PCR reads, yielding one entry per CDR3 protein. The sample holds 98,000 or so distinct CDR3 sequences, roughly 15% seen once.

The source of this sequence is a human donor in good health. The specimen was naive CD8+ T cells from blood. The V and J genes are TRBV6-2 or TRBV6-3 and TRBJ2-1, with 8 bases lining up with TRBD2. This CDR3 reads CASSYNLAGYNEQFF. CDR3 in DNA: TGTGCCAGCAGTTACAATCTAGCGGGTTACAATGAGCAGTTCTTC.